This TCR beta chain was found in a study of blood T cell repertoires in COVID-19. At the level of the study: The United States, Italy and Spain were the sources of the acute and convalescent COVID-19 samples.

Only a few counts were recorded for this clone. Per the original methods: Nucleated cell counts were estimated from reference gene primer amplification. Method: immunoSEQ multiplex PCR; TCRdb's copy keeps in-frame clones and lacks some. That table furnishes V, J and clone size, whereas the DNA furnished D and trimming. The data show roughly 280,000 clones, roughly 87% seen once. CDR1 is SGHNT, CDR2 YYREEE, per germline (reference sequence). J was trimmed by 1 base and V by 4 bases; bases with no gene match: 2. The CDR3 spans 15 residues. The J gene is TRBJ2-2, the V gene TRBV5-4, with 9 bases matching TRBD1. Sequencing was done on a sample of peripheral blood. This sequence was found in a woman aged 45-59 years who had recovered from COVID-19. CDR3 nucleotides: TGTGCCAGCAGCCCGGGACAGGGGAACACCGGGGAGCTGTTTTTT. This sequence encodes CASSPGQGNTGELFF.